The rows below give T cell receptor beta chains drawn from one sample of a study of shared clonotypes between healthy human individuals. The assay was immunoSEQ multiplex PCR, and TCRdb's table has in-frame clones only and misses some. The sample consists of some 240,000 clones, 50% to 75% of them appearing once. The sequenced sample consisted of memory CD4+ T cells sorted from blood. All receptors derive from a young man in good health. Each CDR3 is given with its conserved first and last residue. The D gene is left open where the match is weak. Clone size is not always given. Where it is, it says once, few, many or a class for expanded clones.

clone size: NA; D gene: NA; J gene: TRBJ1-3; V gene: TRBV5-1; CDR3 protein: CASSLEAGVGNTIYF; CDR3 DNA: TGCGCCAGCAGCTTGGAAGCAGGGGTTGGAAACACCATATATTTT
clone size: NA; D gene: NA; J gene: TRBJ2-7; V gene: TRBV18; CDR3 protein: CASSETSYEQYF; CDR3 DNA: TGTGCCAGCTCAGAGACTTCCTACGAGCAGTACTTC
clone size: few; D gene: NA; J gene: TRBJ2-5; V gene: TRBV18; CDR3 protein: CASSPKRETQYF; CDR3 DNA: TGTGCCAGCTCACCCAAGAGAGAGACCCAGTACTTC
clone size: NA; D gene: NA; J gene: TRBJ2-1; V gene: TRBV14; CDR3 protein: CASSQEERSSYNEQFF; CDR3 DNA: TGTGCCAGCAGCCAAGAGGAAAGAAGCTCCTACAATGAGCAGTTCTTC
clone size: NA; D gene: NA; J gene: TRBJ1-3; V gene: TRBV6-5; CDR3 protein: CASSLGPPGNTIYF; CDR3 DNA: TGTGCCAGCAGCCTCGGGCCCCCTGGAAACACCATATATTTT
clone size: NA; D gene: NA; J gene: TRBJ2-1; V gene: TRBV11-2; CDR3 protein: CASSGVNRGEQFF; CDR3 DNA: TGTGCCAGCAGCGGGGTAAACCGGGGGGAGCAGTTCTTC
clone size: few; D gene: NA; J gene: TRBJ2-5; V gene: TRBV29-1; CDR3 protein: CSVARRLETQYF; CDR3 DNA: TGCAGCGTTGCCCGGCGGCTTGAGACCCAGTACTTC
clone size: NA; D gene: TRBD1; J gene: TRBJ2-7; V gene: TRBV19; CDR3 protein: CASSGYRGSASYEQYF; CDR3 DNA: TGTGCCAGTAGTGGATACAGGGGGTCAGCCTCCTACGAGCAGTACTTC
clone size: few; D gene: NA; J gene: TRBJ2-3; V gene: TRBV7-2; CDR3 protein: CASSRVGGTDTQYF; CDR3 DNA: TGTGCCAGCAGCCGAGTCGGGGGCACAGATACGCAGTATTTT
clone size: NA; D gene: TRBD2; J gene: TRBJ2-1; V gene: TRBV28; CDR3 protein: CASSLGGTSGRASYNEQFF; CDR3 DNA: TGTGCCAGCAGTTTAGGTGGGACTAGCGGGAGGGCGTCCTACAATGAGCAGTTCTTC
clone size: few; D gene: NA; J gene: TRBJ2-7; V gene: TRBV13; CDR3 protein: CASSLSSSSYEQYF; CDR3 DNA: TGTGCCAGCAGCTTATCTTCCTCCTCTTACGAGCAGTACTTC
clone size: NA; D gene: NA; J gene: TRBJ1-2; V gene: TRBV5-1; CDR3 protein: CASSLLPIETANYGYTF; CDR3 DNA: TGCGCCAGCAGCTTGCTTCCGATAGAGACAGCTAACTATGGCTACACCTTC
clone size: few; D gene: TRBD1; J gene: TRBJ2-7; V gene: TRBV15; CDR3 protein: CATSGSPGQASPYEQYF; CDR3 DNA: TGTGCCACCAGCGGGAGTCCGGGACAGGCTTCACCCTACGAGCAGTACTTC
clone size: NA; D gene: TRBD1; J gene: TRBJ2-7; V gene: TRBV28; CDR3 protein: CASSLGRGQYEQYF; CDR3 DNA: TGTGCCAGCAGTTTGGGCAGGGGGCAATACGAGCAGTACTTC
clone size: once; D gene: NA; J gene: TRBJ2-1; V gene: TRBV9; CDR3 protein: CASSASGVYNEQFF; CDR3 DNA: TGTGCCAGCAGCGCCTCAGGGGTCTACAATGAGCAGTTCTTC
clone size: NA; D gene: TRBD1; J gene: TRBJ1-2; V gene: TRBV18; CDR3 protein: CASSPNPGQGNYGYTF; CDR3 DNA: TGTGCCAGCTCACCTAATCCGGGACAGGGGAACTATGGCTACACCTTC
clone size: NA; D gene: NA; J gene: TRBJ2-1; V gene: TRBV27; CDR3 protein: CASSLRAAGSYNEQFF; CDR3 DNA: TGTGCCAGCAGTTTACGAGCGGCGGGGTCATACAATGAGCAGTTCTTC
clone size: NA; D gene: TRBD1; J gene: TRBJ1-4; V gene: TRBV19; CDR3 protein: CASRGRGQMNEKLFF; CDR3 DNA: TGTGCCAGTCGAGGGCGGGGACAGATGAATGAAAAACTGTTTTTT
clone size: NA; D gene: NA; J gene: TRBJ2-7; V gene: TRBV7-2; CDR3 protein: CASSLDPGSYEQYF; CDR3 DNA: TGTGCCAGCAGCTTAGATCCGGGTTCCTACGAGCAGTACTTC
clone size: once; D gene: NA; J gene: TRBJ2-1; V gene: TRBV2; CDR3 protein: CASSEDSDYNEQFF; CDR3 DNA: TGTGCCAGCAGTGAGGACAGTGACTACAATGAGCAGTTCTTC
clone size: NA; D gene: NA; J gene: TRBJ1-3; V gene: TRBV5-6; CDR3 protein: CASSLAGSSGNTIYF; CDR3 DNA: TGTGCCAGCAGCTTGGCAGGGAGCTCTGGAAACACCATATATTTT
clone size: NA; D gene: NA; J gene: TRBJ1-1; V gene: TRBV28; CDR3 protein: CASLLGAGGNTEAFF; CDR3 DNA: TGTGCCAGCCTCCTGGGGGCAGGAGGGAACACTGAAGCTTTCTTT
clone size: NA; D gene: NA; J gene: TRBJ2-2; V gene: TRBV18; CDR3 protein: CASSPTTGGTGMNTGELFF; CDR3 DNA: TGTGCCAGCTCACCGACAACGGGGGGAACAGGGATGAACACCGGGGAGCTGTTTTTT
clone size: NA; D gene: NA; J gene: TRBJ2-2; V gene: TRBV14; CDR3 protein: CASSSPVQDFSGELFF; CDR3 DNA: TGTGCCAGCAGCTCTCCAGTACAGGATTTCTCCGGGGAGCTGTTTTTT
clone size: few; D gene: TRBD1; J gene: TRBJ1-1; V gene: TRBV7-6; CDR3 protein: CASSWGTGGTEAFF; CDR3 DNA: TGTGCCAGCAGCTGGGGGACAGGGGGCACTGAAGCTTTCTTT
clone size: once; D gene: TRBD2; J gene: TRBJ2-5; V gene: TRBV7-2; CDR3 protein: CASSFRTSGQETQYF; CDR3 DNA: TGTGCCAGCAGCTTCAGGACTAGCGGGCAAGAGACCCAGTACTTC
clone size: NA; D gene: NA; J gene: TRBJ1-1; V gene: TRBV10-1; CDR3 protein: CASSEGGGEAFF; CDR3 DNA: TGCGCCAGCAGTGAGGGAGGAGGAGAAGCTTTCTTT
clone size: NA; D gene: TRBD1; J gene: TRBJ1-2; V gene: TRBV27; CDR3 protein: CASKKAGGGYTF; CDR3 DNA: TGTGCCAGCAAAAAGGCAGGGGGTGGCTACACCTTC
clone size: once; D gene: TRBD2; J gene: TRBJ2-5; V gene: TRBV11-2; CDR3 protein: CASSPTSGTVQETQYF; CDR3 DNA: TGTGCCAGCAGCCCTACTAGCGGAACCGTCCAAGAGACCCAGTACTTC
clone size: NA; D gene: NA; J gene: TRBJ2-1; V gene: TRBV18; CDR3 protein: CASSPRGQSNNEQFF; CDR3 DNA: TGTGCCAGCTCACCGCGGGGGCAGTCCAACAATGAGCAGTTCTTC
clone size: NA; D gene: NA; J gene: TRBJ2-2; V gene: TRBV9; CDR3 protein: CASSVGNVGELFF; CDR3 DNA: TGTGCCAGCAGCGTAGGTAACGTCGGGGAGCTGTTTTTT
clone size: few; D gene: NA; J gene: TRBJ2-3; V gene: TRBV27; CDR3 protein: CASRRIGSLRTDTQYF; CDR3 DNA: TGTGCCAGCCGGCGAATCGGGTCTCTCAGGACAGATACGCAGTATTTT
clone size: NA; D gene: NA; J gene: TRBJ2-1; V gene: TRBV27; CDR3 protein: CASSPSSSGPRGGQFF; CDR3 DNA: TGTGCCAGCAGTCCATCTTCTAGCGGCCCTAGAGGGGGGCAGTTCTTC
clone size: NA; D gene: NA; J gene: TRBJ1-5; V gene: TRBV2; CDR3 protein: CASSERTENQPQHF; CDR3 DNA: TGTGCCAGCAGTGAAAGGACAGAAAATCAGCCCCAGCATTTT
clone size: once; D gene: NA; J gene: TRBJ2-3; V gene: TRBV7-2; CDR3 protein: CASSSASFYLPGLDTQYF; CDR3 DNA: TGTGCCAGCAGCTCCGCCTCATTCTATCTACCGGGACTGGATACGCAGTATTTT
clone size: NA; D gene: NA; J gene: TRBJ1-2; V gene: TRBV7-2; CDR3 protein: CASSFSDTSPTF; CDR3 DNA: TGTGCCAGCAGCTTTAGTGATACATCTCCCACCTTC
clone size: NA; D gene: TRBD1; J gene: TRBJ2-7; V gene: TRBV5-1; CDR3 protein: CASSIALRAGGSYEQYF; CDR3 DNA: TGCGCCAGCAGCATTGCGTTGAGGGCAGGGGGCTCCTACGAGCAGTACTTC
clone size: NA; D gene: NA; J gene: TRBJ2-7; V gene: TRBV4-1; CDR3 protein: CASSLPGLPPHF; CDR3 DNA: TGCGCCAGCAGCCTTCCTGGGCTCCCCCCGCACTTC
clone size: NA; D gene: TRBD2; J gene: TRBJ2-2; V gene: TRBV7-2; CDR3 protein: CASSLPGLAGYNTGELFF; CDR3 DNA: TGTGCCAGCAGCCTGCCGGGACTAGCGGGATATAACACCGGGGAGCTGTTTTTT
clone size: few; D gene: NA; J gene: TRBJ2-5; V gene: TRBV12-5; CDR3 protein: CASGLAGLETNIQETQYF; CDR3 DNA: TGTGCTAGTGGTTTGGCAGGGCTCGAGACGAATATACAAGAGACCCAGTACTTC
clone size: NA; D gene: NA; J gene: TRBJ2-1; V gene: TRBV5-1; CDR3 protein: CASSSGPQGSEQFF; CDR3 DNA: TGCGCCAGCAGCTCCGGGCCCCAGGGCTCTGAGCAGTTCTTC
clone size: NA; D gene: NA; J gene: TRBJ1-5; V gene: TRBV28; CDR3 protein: CASSSGGEPQHF; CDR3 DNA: TGTGCCAGCAGTTCGGGGGGGGAGCCCCAGCATTTT
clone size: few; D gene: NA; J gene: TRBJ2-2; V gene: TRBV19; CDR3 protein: CARGAGDTGELFF; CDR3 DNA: TGTGCCAGGGGGGCAGGGGACACCGGGGAGCTGTTTTTT
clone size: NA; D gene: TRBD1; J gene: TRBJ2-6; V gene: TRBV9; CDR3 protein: CASSHRAGTGGGGANVLTF; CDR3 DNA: TGTGCCAGCAGCCATAGAGCCGGGACAGGGGGCGGTGGGGCCAACGTCCTGACTTTC